This is a list of T cell receptor beta chains from one sample in a study of blood T cell repertoires in COVID-19. The protocol was immunoSEQ multiplex PCR, while the TCRdb copy is restricted to in-frame clones and leaves out a portion. The profile shows approximately 300,000 clones, nearly 90% of them singletons. Sequencing was performed on PBMCs or T cells enriched from blood (not recorded which). These receptor sequences come from a woman aged 25 to 39 who had recovered from COVID-19. Each CDR3 is given without its conserved first and last residue. A D gene is named only where the DNA matches it firmly. Size tells how often a clone was seen (once, few, many) or the class of an expanded clone, and some rows leave it out.

d_gene	v_gene	abundance	j_gene	CDR3aa
TRBD1	TRBV3-1/TRBV3-2	.	TRBJ2-7	ASSQEIAGGASYEQY
TRBD1	TRBV5-1	once	TRBJ1-6	ASSFRDRGLSSYNSPLH
.	TRBV14	.	TRBJ2-7	ASSQATGFYEQY
.	TRBV7-9	.	TRBJ1-4	ASSLLSRAGEKLF
TRBD1	TRBV6-1	.	TRBJ1-2	ASSEPGLTGYDYT
TRBD1	TRBV5-6	.	TRBJ2-5	ASSLDRGMVETQY
TRBD1	TRBV5-1	.	TRBJ1-1	ASSKDRGTEAF
.	TRBV11-2	once	TRBJ1-6	ASSLGTATREPLH
.	TRBV23-1	.	TRBJ2-3	ASSQPPGLAY
TRBD1	TRBV5-1	.	TRBJ2-7	ASSTSPDRGELYEQY
.	TRBV19	once	TRBJ1-1	ASSIWANTEAF
.	TRBV7-3	.	TRBJ1-1	ASSERLGAEAF
TRBD1	TRBV15	.	TRBJ1-2	ATSREKGAGYGYT
.	TRBV7-9	few	TRBJ1-1	ASSLVQGPAWAF
.	TRBV5-8	few	TRBJ2-6	ASSPGSSISGANVLT
.	TRBV29-1	.	TRBJ1-5	SVEKPGGRQH
TRBD1	TRBV13	few	TRBJ1-3	ASSQVTGGSLGNTIY
.	TRBV7-3	.	TRBJ2-2	ASSPQTAGTGELF
.	TRBV10-2	.	TRBJ1-1	ARSRTENTEAF
.	TRBV19	.	TRBJ1-2	ASSTTSGTRSGYT
TRBD1	TRBV18	few	TRBJ1-1	ASSRSWGQLNTEAF
.	TRBV11-2	.	TRBJ2-7	ASSLRYEQY
.	TRBV2	.	TRBJ2-1	ASSTLVPTYNEQF
TRBD1	TRBV5-4	.	TRBJ1-2	ASSWTGGVSGYT
TRBD1	TRBV25-1	once	TRBJ2-5	ASQGPSTGMETQY
.	TRBV5-6	.	TRBJ1-1	ASSLAGGNTEAF
TRBD1	TRBV3-1/TRBV3-2	once	TRBJ1-1	ASSRDRGTNTEAF
.	TRBV7-2	.	TRBJ2-2	ASSLFTVGELF
TRBD1	TRBV24-1	.	TRBJ2-2	ATGTAGGSGELF
TRBD1	TRBV19	.	TRBJ1-2	ASSNRGRTTDGYT